The next 18 T cell receptor beta chains were all read from a single sample in a study of shared clonotypes between healthy human individuals. The repertoire was sequenced with immunoSEQ multiplex PCR; TCRdb's copy has only in-frame clones and lacks some. The data show about 2.4 million clones, with 90% to 95% seen just once and 0.36% held by the top ten. The material sequenced was naive CD4+ T cells from PBMCs. Noted subset: CD45RA+ positively selected. These receptors came from a man aged 18 to 29 in good health. Some clones in this sample may be carry-over from other donors' samples.

V gene TRBV18 combines with J gene TRBJ2-5, with TRBD1 as a possible D gene (6 bases). Germline V lookup: CDR1 KGHSH, CDR2 LQKENI. The V and J ends lost 0 bases and 3 bases respectively, with 8 bases between them. The length of the CDR3 is 14 residues. The DNA of the CDR3 is TGTGCCAGCTCACCACCGGCAGGGGAAGAGACCCAGTACTTC. Its translation: CASSPPAGEETQYF.

The V call is TRBV5-1, the J call TRBJ2-1; 9 positions match TRBD2. Trimming took 4 bases from V and 6 from J; bases not matched to a gene: 11. CDR1 and CDR2 (germline): SGHRS, YFSETQ. This CDR3 region has 16 residues. The CDR3 nucleotides are TGCGCCAGCAGCAAGGCAGGGACTAGCTTGTCCAATGAGCAGTTCTTC. Its protein product is CASSKAGTSLSNEQFF.

Points on this clone: Other DNA sequences of this sample code for an identical CDR3. The rearrangement joins TRBV7-3 to TRBJ2-1; a possible D gene is TRBD2 (6 bases). Germline V gene data show CDR1 as SGHTA and CDR2 as FQGTGA. V lost 3 bases and J lost 3, with 12 bases in between. This CDR3 is 15 amino acids long. CDR3 protein: CASSLTSGVYNEQFF. CDR3 DNA sequence: TGTGCCAGCAGCTTGACCTCGGGGGTCTACAATGAGCAGTTCTTC.

The rearrangement links TRBV4-2 to TRBJ1-1, with 9 bases identical to TRBD1. After removal of 2 bases from V and 4 bases from J, the junction contained 5 bases not matched to a gene. The CDR3 totals 15 residues. Germline lookup yields CDR1 LGHNA and CDR2 YNFKEQ. CDR3 loop: CASSQLGQGFTEAFF. CDR3 nucleotides: TGTGCCAGCAGCCAACTTGGACAGGGGTTCACTGAAGCTTTCTTT.

As concerns this clone: Additional DNA sequences in this sample encode the identical CDR3. This chain connects TRBV19 to TRBJ1-5; TRBD1 aligns across 10 bases. With V trimmed by 2 bases and J by 6 bases, 4 bases remained unmatched. The CDR3 extends over 15 amino acids. Germline V gene sequence: CDR1 LNHDA, CDR2 SQIVND (reference sequence). The CDR3 bases are TGTGCCAGTAGTATATGGGGACAGGGGACTCAGCCCCAGCATTTT. Translated, it gives CASSIWGQGTQPQHF.

A note on this clone: This same CDR3 is encoded by further DNA sequences in the sample. V usage is TRBV2 and J usage is TRBJ2-5, with D unclear. V was shortened by 1 base and J by 3 bases, with 3 bases between the two germline ends. The CDR3 contains 12 residues. CDR1 is SNHLY, CDR2 FYNNEI, per germline. The CDR3 DNA follows: TGTGCCAGCAGTGAAGTTGAAGAGACCCAGTACTTC. Translated: CASSEVEETQYF.

The V and J genes are TRBV25-1 and TRBJ1-2; D uncertain. The germline V gene encodes CDR1 MGHDK and CDR2 SYGVNS. The CDR3 length is 13 residues. The V end was cut by 7 bases, the J end by 6 bases, with 15 bases between. CDR3 in DNA: TGTGCCAGCAAGTTCCAGACATCTGATGGCTACACCTTC. It codes for CASKFQTSDGYTF.

This sequence joins TRBV28 and TRBJ1-3, with D possibly TRBD1 on 5 matching bases. From germline, CDR1 is MDHEN and CDR2 SYDVKM. V dropped 6 bases and J dropped 2 bases, with 14 bases sitting between them. The CDR3 has 15 residues. DNA for the CDR3: TGTGCCAGCAGCCCCGGGACCCTAACTGGAAACACCATATATTTT. Translation: CASSPGTLTGNTIYF.

J is TRBJ2-2 and V is TRBV4-3; 11 nucleotides align to TRBD1. Germline lookup yields CDR1 LGHNA and CDR2 YSLEER. The CDR3 is 17 amino acids. With 0 bases clipped from V and 3 bases from J, the junction kept 3 bases outside the gene matches. The DNA for the CDR3 is TGCGCCAGCAGCCAAGAGGCGGGACAGGGGGACACCGGGGAGCTGTTTTTT. Its protein is CASSQEAGQGDTGELFF.

This chain connects TRBV30 to TRBJ1-4; 9 nucleotides match TRBD1. The V segment lost 3 bases and the J segment 6 bases; nucleotides outside the gene matches: 8. This CDR3 is 15 amino acids long. Germline CDR1 and CDR2: GTSNPN and SVGIG (reference sequence). DNA of the CDR3: TGTGCCTGGAGACCCCGGGACAGGGTCTATGAAAAACTGTTTTTT. It yields the protein CAWRPRDRVYEKLFF.

This clone was seen only once. Other nucleotide sequences in the sample specify the same CDR3. The CDR3: CASSLHQPQHF. In DNA, the CDR3 is TGTGCCAGCAGTTTACATCAGCCCCAGCATTTT. V is TRBV28 and J is TRBJ1-5; D remains ambiguous. This CDR3 contains 11 residues. V lost 2 bases and J 5 bases, leaving 1 base between the germline ends. Germline CDR1 and CDR2: MDHEN and SYDVKM.

The rearrangement uses TRBV11-3 and TRBJ2-1; 11 bases align to TRBD2. The trim removed 3 bases at V and 9 bases at J, leaving 4 bases unmatched. CDR3 length: 14 amino acids. Germline CDR1 reads SGHNT; CDR2 reads YENEEA. CDR3 DNA: TGTGCCAGCAGCTTTACTAGCGGGAGCGGTGAGCAGTTCTTC. It is translated as CASSFTSGSGEQFF. The full variable domain, completed using reference TRBV11-3 and TRBJ2-1, is EAGVVQSPRYKIIEKKQPVAFWCNPISGHNTLYWYLQNLGQGPELLIRYENEEAVDDSQLPKDRFSAERLKGVDSTLKIQPAELGDSAVYLCASSFTSGSGEQFFGPGTRLTVL.

The chain joins TRBV9 to TRBJ1-1; D not resolved. CDR1 SGDLS and CDR2 YYNGEE come from the germline V gene. The CDR3 covers 13 residues. Trimming removed 0 bases from V and 3 bases from J, with 6 bases in between. Written as DNA, the CDR3 is TGTGCCAGCAGCGTAGAGGTTTACACTGAAGCTTTCTTT. This codes for CASSVEVYTEAFF.

V gene TRBV13 combines with J gene TRBJ1-4; tentative D call: TRBD1 (6 bases). Germline CDR1 is PRHDT and CDR2 is FYEKMQ (reference sequence). CDR3 length: 15 amino acids. V was cut by 4 bases and J by 8 bases, with 17 bases left in between. The CDR3 loop reads CASSSVDLGGEKLFF. The CDR3 region has the DNA TGTGCCAGCAGCTCCGTGGACCTAGGGGGGGAAAAACTGTTTTTT.

V and J are TRBV28 and TRBJ2-5; tentative D call: TRBD2 (5 bases). Germline CDR1 and CDR2: MDHEN and SYDVKM. The CDR3 is 14 amino acids. Trimming took off 3 bases at V and 3 bases at J, with 11 bases between the two ends. CDR3 protein: CASSLVGVEETQYF. CDR3 nucleotide sequence: TGTGCCAGCAGTTTGGTCGGGGTGGAAGAGACCCAGTACTTC.

The chain links TRBV28 to TRBJ2-1, with D uncertain. Germline V gene lookup returns CDR1 MDHEN and CDR2 SYDVKM. The V gene lost 7 bases and the J gene lost 9 bases, with 16 bases spanning the gap. This CDR3 has 13 residues. The CDR3 protein is CASNTPGSVEQFF. DNA of the CDR3: TGTGCCAGCAACACTCCTGGGTCGGTTGAGCAGTTCTTC.

This clone was detected only once. V is TRBV4-3 and J is TRBJ1-4, with D uncertain. V lost 3 bases and J lost 7, with 21 bases in between. The germline gives CDR1 LGHNA, CDR2 YSLEER. This CDR3 has 17 residues. The CDR3 reads CASSQPVFGVSGEKLFF. The CDR3 bases are TGCGCCAGCAGCCAGCCCGTCTTCGGGGTCTCTGGTGAAAAACTGTTTTTT.

V usage is TRBV6-1 and J usage is TRBJ2-7; 7 bases are shared with TRBD1. Germline lookup yields CDR1 MNHNS and CDR2 SASEGT. The CDR3 sequence is 14 residues long. V was clipped by 7 bases and J by 3 bases; unmatched bases: 9. CDR3 DNA sequence: TGTGCCAGCATATCCGGGACAGCTCTCTACGAGCAGTACTTC. As protein: CASISGTALYEQYF.